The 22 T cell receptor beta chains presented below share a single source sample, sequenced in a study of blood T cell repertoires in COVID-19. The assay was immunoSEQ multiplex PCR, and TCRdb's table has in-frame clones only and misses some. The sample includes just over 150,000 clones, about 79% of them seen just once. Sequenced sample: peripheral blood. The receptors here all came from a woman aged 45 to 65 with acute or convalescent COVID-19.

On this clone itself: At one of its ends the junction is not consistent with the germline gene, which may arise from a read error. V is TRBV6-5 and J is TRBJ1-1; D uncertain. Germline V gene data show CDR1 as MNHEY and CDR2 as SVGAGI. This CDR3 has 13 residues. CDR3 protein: CASSFGGRISPLF. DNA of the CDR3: TGTGCCAGCAGTTTCGGAGGGCGCATAAGCCCCCTCTTT.

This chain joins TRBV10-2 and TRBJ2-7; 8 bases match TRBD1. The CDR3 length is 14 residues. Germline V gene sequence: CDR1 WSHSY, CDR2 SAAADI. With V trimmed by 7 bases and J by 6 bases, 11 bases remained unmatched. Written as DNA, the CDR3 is TGCGCCAGCACAGGGGGCGCAGCTATGGTCGAGCAGTACTTC. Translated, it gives CASTGGAAMVEQYF.

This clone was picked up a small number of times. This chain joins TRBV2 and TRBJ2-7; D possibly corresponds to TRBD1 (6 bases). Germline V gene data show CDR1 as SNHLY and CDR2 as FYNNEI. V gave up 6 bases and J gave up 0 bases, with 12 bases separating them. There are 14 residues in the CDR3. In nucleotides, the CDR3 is TGTGCCAGCAGAGCCCGGGACAACTCCTACGAGCAGTACTTC. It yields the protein CASRARDNSYEQYF.

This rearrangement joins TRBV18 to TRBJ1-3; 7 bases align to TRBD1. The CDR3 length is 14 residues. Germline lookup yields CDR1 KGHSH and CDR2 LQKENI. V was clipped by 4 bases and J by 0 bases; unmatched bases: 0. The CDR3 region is CASSRDSSGNTIYF. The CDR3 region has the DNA TGTGCCAGCTCACGGGACAGCTCTGGAAACACCATATATTTT.

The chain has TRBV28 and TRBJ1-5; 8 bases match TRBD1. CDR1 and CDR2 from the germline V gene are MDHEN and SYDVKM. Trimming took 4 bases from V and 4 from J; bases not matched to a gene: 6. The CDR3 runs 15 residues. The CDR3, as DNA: TGTGCCAGCAGTTGGGGCAGGGGGCTTAATCAGCCCCAGCATTTT. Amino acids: CASSWGRGLNQPQHF.

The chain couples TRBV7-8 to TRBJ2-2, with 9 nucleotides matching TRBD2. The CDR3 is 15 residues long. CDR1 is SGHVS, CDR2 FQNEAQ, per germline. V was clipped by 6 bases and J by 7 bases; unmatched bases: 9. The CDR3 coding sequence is TGTGCCAGCAGTAAATTAGCGGGAGACCACGGGGAGCTGTTTTTT. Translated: CASSKLAGDHGELFF.

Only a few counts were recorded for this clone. DNA for the CDR3: TGTGCCAGCAGCTCCGGACAGGGTAGTACAGATACGCAGTATTTT. It translates to CASSSGQGSTDTQYF. This rearrangement joins TRBV7-9 to TRBJ2-3, with 8 bases matching TRBD1. The CDR3 spans 15 residues. V was clipped by 4 bases and J by 3 bases; unmatched bases: 6. Germline V gene lookup returns CDR1 SEHNR and CDR2 FQNEAQ (reference sequence).

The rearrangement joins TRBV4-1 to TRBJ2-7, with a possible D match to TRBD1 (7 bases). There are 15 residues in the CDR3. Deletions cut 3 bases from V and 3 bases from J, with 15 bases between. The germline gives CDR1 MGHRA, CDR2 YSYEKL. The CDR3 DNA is TGCGCCAGCAGCCAGCGGGACAGTTTGTTCTACGAGCAGTACTTC. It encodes CASSQRDSLFYEQYF.

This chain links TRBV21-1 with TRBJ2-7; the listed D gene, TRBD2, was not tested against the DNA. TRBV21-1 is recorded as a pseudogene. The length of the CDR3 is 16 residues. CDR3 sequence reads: CASSKEGTSGSYEQYF. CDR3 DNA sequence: TGTGCCAGCAGCAAAGAAGGGACTAGCGGGAGCTACGAGCAGTACTTC.

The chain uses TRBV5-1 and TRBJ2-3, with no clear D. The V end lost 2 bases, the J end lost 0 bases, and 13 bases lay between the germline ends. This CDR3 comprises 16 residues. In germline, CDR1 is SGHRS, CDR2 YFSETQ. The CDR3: CASSFRQAPSTDTQYF. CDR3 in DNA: TGCGCCAGCAGCTTTCGACAAGCCCCTAGCACAGATACGCAGTATTTT.

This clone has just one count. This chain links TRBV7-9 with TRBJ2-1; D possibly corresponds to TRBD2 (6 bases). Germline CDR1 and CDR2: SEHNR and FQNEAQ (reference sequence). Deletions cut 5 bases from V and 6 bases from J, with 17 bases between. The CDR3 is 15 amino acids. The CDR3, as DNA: TGTGCCAGCAGCGCCGGGAGTCTAGACGGCAATGAGCAGTTCTTC. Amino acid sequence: CASSAGSLDGNEQFF.

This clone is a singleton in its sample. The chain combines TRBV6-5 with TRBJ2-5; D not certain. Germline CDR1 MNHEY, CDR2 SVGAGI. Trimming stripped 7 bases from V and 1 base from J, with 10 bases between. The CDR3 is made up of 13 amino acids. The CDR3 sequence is CASIPPGQETQYF. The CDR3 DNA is TGTGCCAGCATTCCCCCGGGCCAAGAGACCCAGTACTTC.

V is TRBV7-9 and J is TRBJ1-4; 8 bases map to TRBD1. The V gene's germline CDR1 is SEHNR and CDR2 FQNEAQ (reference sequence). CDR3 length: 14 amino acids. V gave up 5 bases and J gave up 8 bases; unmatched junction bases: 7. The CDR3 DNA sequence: TGTGCCAGCAGCGCGGACAGGGTTTGGGAAAAACTGTTTTTT. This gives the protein CASSADRVWEKLFF.

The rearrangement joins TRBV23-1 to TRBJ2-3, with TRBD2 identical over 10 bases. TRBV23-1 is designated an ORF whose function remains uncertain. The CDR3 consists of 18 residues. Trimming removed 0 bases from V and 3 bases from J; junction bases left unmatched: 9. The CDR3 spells CASSQSKGSGGPTDTQYF. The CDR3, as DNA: TGCGCCAGCAGTCAATCTAAAGGTAGCGGGGGGCCTACAGATACGCAGTATTTT.

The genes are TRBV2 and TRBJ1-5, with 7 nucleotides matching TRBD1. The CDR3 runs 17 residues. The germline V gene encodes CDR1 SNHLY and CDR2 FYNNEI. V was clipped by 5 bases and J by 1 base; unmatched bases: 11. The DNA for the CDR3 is TGTGCCAGCAGTATCAACAGGGGAGGTAAGAGCAATCAGCCCCAGCATTTT. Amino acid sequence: CASSINRGGKSNQPQHF.

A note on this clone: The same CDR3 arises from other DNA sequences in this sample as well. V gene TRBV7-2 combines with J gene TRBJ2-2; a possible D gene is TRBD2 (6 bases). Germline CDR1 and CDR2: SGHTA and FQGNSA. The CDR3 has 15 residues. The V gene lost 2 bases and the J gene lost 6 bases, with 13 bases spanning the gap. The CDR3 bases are TGTGCCAGCAGCTTATTAACTAGCTGGGCCGGGGAGCTGTTTTTT. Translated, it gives CASSLLTSWAGELFF.

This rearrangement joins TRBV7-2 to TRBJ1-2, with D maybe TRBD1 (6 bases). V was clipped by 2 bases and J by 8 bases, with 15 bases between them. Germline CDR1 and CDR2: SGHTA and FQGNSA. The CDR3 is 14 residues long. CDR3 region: CASSLMGALYGYTF. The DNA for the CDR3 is TGTGCCAGCAGCTTAATGGGGGCCCTCTACGGCTACACCTTC.

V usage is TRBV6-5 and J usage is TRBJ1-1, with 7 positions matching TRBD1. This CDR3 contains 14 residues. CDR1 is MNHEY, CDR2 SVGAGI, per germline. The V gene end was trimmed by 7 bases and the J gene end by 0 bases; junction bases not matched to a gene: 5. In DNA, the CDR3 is TGTGCCAGCAAGATCGGACAGGTGAACACTGAAGCTTTCTTT. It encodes CASKIGQVNTEAFF.

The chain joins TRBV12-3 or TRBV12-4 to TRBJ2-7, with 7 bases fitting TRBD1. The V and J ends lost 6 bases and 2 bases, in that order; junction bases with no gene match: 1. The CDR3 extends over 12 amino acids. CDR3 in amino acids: CASSTGAYEQYF. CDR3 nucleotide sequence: TGTGCCAGCAGCACAGGGGCCTACGAGCAGTACTTC.

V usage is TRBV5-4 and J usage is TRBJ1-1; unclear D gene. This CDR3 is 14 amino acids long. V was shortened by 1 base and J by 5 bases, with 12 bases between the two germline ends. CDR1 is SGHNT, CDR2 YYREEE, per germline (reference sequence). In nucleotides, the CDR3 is TGTGCCAGCAGCTTGCCCGATCGGGGTACTGAAGCTTTCTTT. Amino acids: CASSLPDRGTEAFF.

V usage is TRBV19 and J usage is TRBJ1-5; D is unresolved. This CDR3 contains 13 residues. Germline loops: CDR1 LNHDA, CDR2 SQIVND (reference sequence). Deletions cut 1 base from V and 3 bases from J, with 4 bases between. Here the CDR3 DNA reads TGTGCCAGTAGTATAGGGCACAATCAGCCCCAGCATTTT. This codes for CASSIGHNQPQHF.

CDR3 in DNA: TGTGCCAGCAGTGAAACTCCCACTAGCGGGAGAATCAATGAGCAGTTCTTC. This gives the protein CASSETPTSGRINEQFF. The V gene is TRBV6-1, the J gene TRBJ2-1, with 11 positions matching TRBD2. Germline CDR1 MNHNS, CDR2 SASEGT. The CDR3 has 17 residues. Trimming cost V 2 bases and J 6 bases; bases outside gene matches: 9.